This T cell receptor beta chain was profiled in a study of PD-1 blockade in classical Hodgkin lymphoma. Time point: cycle 4 day 1 (C4D1), after 6 weeks of nivolumab. Every patient had relapsed following autologous stem cell transplantation, and cohorts differed in brentuximab vedotin exposure. Applied to thawed PBMCs, magnetic negative selection was the method used to isolate CD8+ T cells. Clones were read by immunoSEQ multiplex PCR, and TCRdb kept only the in-frame ones, dropping some. The sample has some 8,000 clones, 80% to 85% seen once. The V segment lost 5 bases and the J segment 0 bases; nucleotides outside the gene matches: 3. This CDR3 is 14 amino acids long. Germline V CDR1 and CDR2: SGHVS, FQNEAQ.

The receptor comes from a human donor with classical Hodgkin lymphoma. This chain joins TRBV7-8 and TRBJ2-7; 8 bases match TRBD1. The sequencing used CD8+ T cells from blood, collected before the fourth cycle of nivolumab. The chain's CDR3 is CASSPGGSSYEQYF. In DNA, the CDR3 is TGTGCCAGCAGCCCAGGGGGCAGCTCCTACGAGCAGTACTTC.